What follows describes a single T cell receptor (beta chain). This clone was picked up one time. The antigen this receptor binds is unknown. Base-call qualities are not available, and no considerably larger clone is one nucleotide away. TCRbeta CDR3 regions were amplified from genomic DNA using the immunoSEQ Assay, a bias-controlled multiplex PCR. Under the source paper's analysis protocol: Nucleated cell counts per sample were estimated from amplification of reference gene primers within the assay. To quantify the absolute abundance of each unique TCRbeta CDR3 rearrangement, sequence reads were collapsed and filtered. For each sample, productive Simpson clonality was calculated by taking the square root of Simpson's diversity index across productive rearrangements. What TCRdb holds here is the immuneACCESS table cut down to in-frame rearrangements. Part of the clones is not present; checked against another copy, under half of the missing clones reflect an unresolved V gene, and the others are unexplained. V, J and clone size derive from that table, while D and trimming were established from the DNA sequence. A total of under 300,000 clones appear in this sample, around 90% of them only once. Together, the top ten hold about 6% of the sample.

This sample was included in a study of blood T cell repertoires in COVID-19 (TCRdb year 2020). At the level of the whole study: Samples from collaborators originated in the United States, Italy and Spain and spanned both the acute and convalescent phases of COVID-19. Nearly every sample came with metadata listing a de-identified subject ID, COVID-19 status, age in years and sex. The material from the prospective study consisted of cDNA or gDNA derived from T cells, B-cell-depleted T cells, or PBMCs. HLA class I and class II types, where available, came from metadata supplied by the sample provider rather than from assay-based typing. The repertoires were released in a freely available public database meant as a resource for research on the immune response to SARS-CoV-2. The samples were drawn from two sources: the first 160 participants of the ongoing ImmuneRACE study, and over 1,000 subjects contributed by 6 global collaborators. Subjects who had been exposed to COVID-19, were actively infected with it, or had recovered from it provided the deeply sampled blood TCRbeta repertoires that made up the dataset. The study at large found these results: How much clinical and demographic metadata was included differed by source and by participant, and the metadata was provided uncurated.

Participants in the prospective study were aged about 18 to 90 years, lived in 20 to 25 United States geographic areas, and enrolled through a virtual design. In the prospective study, participants were assigned to cohorts based on the clinical history participants reported in a screening survey and a study questionnaire. In the prospective study, whole blood, serum and a nasopharyngeal or oropharyngeal swab were collected from each participant by mobile phlebotomists. Over a 2-month period, participants in the prospective study had the option of providing additional blood draws and questionnaires. Blood samples from the prospective study were shipped frozen or at room temperature prior to DNA extraction. V gives up 0 bases and J gives up 0 bases, and the segment between their germline ends measures 9 bases. Measured from the cysteine to the phenylalanine, the CDR3 is 16 residues long. Here the CDR3 DNA is all that survives: 48 bases in frame from base 1. As encoded in the germline V gene, CDR1 is WSHSY while CDR2 is SAAADI.

This clonotype originated in a woman aged 30 to 39 with acute COVID-19. The V and J genes are TRBV10-2 and TRBJ1-5, with no reliable assignment of the D segment. The sample taken for sequencing was PBMCs or T cells enriched from blood (not recorded which). CDR3 reads: CASSESLGASNQPQHF. Read as DNA, the sequence is TGCGCCAGCAGTGAGTCGCTGGGCGCTAGCAATCAGCCCCAGCATTTT.